One sample yielded the 32 T cell receptor beta chains listed below, sequenced in a study of blood T cell repertoires in COVID-19. This table comes from immunoSEQ multiplex PCR, and its TCRdb copy is limited to in-frame clones, with some not included. The sample comprises some 460,000 clones, around 87% of which are singletons, and roughly 0.7% rests with the top ten. Sequencing was performed on PBMCs or T cells enriched from blood (not recorded which). The receptors come from a woman under 30 who had recovered from COVID-19.

This clone was recorded only once. The limits of the CDR3 on the DNA are not certain, so only TCRdb's listed CDR3 is given. The chain joins TRBV28 to TRBJ2-2; the DNA was not used to check the table's D call, TRBD2. CDR1 is MDHEN and CDR2 is SYDVKM in the germline V gene. The CDR3 length is 17 residues, termini included. This chain's CDR3 is CASILGGSGAITGELFF.

The chain links TRBV5-1 to TRBJ2-1; 12 positions match TRBD2. The CDR3 runs 17 residues. After removal of 4 bases from V and 4 bases from J, the junction contained 9 bases not matched to a gene. CDR1 is SGHRS and CDR2 is YFSETQ in the germline V gene. This chain's CDR3 is CASSHTSGLAGYNEQFF. The CDR3 region has the DNA TGCGCCAGCAGCCATACATCCGGACTAGCGGGGTACAATGAGCAGTTCTTC.

The chain combines TRBV4-1 with TRBJ2-1; 8 positions agree with TRBD2. CDR1 is MGHRA and CDR2 is YSYEKL in the germline V gene. The junction had 8 bases not matched to a gene; V was cut back by 1 base and J by 3 bases. CDR3 length: 17 residues. This CDR3 reads CASSQGGGGRFYNEQFF. In DNA, the CDR3 is TGCGCCAGCAGCCAAGGAGGCGGGGGGCGATTCTACAATGAGCAGTTCTTC.

The CDR3 nucleotides are TGTGCCAGCAGTGCCTCGGGACAGGGTATAGCCGAAGCTTTCTTT. This gives the protein CASSASGQGIAEAFF. The rearrangement joins TRBV6-2 or TRBV6-3 to TRBJ1-1; 9 bases agree with TRBD1. The length of the CDR3 is 15 residues. Germline V gene data show CDR1 as MNHEY and CDR2 as SVGEGT. Losses at the gene ends were 5 bases for V and 8 bases for J; bases not matched to a gene: 12.

This clone was detected only once. The V call is TRBV7-9, the J call TRBJ1-2; TRBD1 matches at 9 bases. Germline-derived CDR1 and CDR2 are SEHNR and FQNEAQ (reference sequence). V lost 3 bases, J lost 3 bases, and 5 bases stayed unmatched. CDR3 length: 15 residues. The CDR3, as DNA: TGTGCCAGCAGCTTTTCCCGGGACAGGGACTATGGCTACACCTTC. Its translation: CASSFSRDRDYGYTF.

The chain is built from TRBV7-9 and TRBJ2-7, with 10 bases fitting TRBD1. Germline values: CDR1 SEHNR, CDR2 FQNEAQ (reference sequence). CDR3 length: 13 amino acids. The J segment lost 4 bases and the V segment lost 5 bases, leaving 2 bases of the junction unmatched. The CDR3 reads CASSGDRGYEQYF. The CDR3 bases are TGTGCCAGCAGCGGGGACAGGGGTTACGAGCAGTACTTC.

This clone was detected a few times. Written as DNA, the CDR3 is TGCGCCACCGCGGGGACAGGGGGTACTGGCTACACCTTC. It translates to CATAGTGGTGYTF. This rearrangement joins TRBV10-2 to TRBJ1-2; 11 nucleotides align to TRBD1. Germline trimming cut 10 bases from V and 7 bases from J; bases unmatched to any gene: 8. The CDR3 consists of 13 residues. CDR1 and CDR2 from the germline V gene are WSHSY and SAAADI.

The chain couples TRBV6-5 to TRBJ1-3; 7 nucleotides agree with TRBD1. Germline V lookup: CDR1 MNHEY, CDR2 SVGAGI. The CDR3 runs 15 residues. J was trimmed by 4 bases and V by 4 bases; bases with no gene match: 7. The CDR3 DNA is TGTGCCAGCAGTTCGACAGGGTCTGAAGGAAACACCATATATTTT. This codes for CASSSTGSEGNTIYF.

This chain connects TRBV6-5 to TRBJ2-5; 7 nucleotides agree with TRBD2. Trimming at V came to 2 bases and at J to 4 bases, leaving 7 bases not matched to a gene. The CDR3 is 15 amino acids. Germline loops: CDR1 MNHEY, CDR2 SVGAGI. The CDR3 spells CASSYLGREGETQYF. The CDR3, as DNA: TGTGCCAGCAGTTACCTCGGAAGGGAGGGAGAGACCCAGTACTTC.

The chain recombines TRBV6-6 with TRBJ1-3; the match to TRBD1 covers 10 bases. Germline V gene lookup returns CDR1 MNHNY and CDR2 SVGAGI (reference sequence). V gave up 0 bases and J gave up 7 bases; unmatched junction bases: 3. This CDR3 has 15 residues. CDR3 in amino acids: CASSYSGQGKNTIYF. CDR3 DNA: TGTGCCAGCAGTTACTCGGGACAGGGGAAGAACACCATATATTTT.

This chain connects TRBV2 to TRBJ2-7, with 7 bases identical to TRBD1. The V gene end was trimmed by 2 bases and the J gene end by 0 bases; junction bases not matched to a gene: 13. This CDR3 spans 18 amino acids. The germline V gene encodes CDR1 SNHLY and CDR2 FYNNEI. CDR3 residues: CASSEPGGQGDPSYEQYF. Written as DNA, the CDR3 is TGTGCCAGCAGTGAACCTGGTGGTCAGGGGGATCCCTCCTACGAGCAGTACTTC.

This chain joins TRBV11-2 and TRBJ2-5; D gene ambiguous. Trimming left V 2 bases short and J 1 base short, with 5 bases between. CDR1 is SGHAT and CDR2 is FQNNGV in the germline V gene. The CDR3 consists of 13 residues. The DNA of the CDR3 is TGTGCCAGCAGCTTACCGGGCCAAGAGACCCAGTACTTC. Translation: CASSLPGQETQYF.

J is TRBJ1-2 and V is TRBV7-2; 10 positions agree with TRBD1. The junction had 11 bases not matched to a gene; V was cut back by 9 bases and J by 7 bases. The CDR3 extends over 14 amino acids. Germline V CDR1 and CDR2: SGHTA, FQGNSA. The CDR3 sequence: CASSVGTGVGGYTF. CDR3 bases: TGTGCCAGTTCGGTGGGGACAGGGGTCGGTGGCTACACCTTC.

Remarks on this clone: Other nucleotide sequences from this sample produce the same CDR3. The chain recombines TRBV5-1 with TRBJ2-1; 9 positions match TRBD2. The CDR3 has 14 residues. Looked up from germline, CDR1 is SGHRS and CDR2 is YFSETQ. The trim removed 5 bases at V and 4 bases at J, leaving 4 bases unmatched. The DNA of the CDR3 is TGCGCCAGCAGTCCGGGACTAGCTTACAATGAGCAGTTCTTC. Encoded protein: CASSPGLAYNEQFF.

The chain joins TRBV27 to TRBJ1-1; 7 nucleotides match TRBD1. With 4 bases clipped from V and 0 bases from J, the junction kept 2 bases outside the gene matches. CDR1 and CDR2 from the germline V gene are MNHEY and SMNVEV (reference sequence). This CDR3 spans 14 amino acids. CDR3 region: CASSSGQLNTEAFF. CDR3 in DNA: TGTGCCAGCAGTTCGGGACAGCTGAACACTGAAGCTTTCTTT.

CDR3 sequence: CASSHPGQQYINGYTF. As DNA, the CDR3 is TGCGCCAGCAGCCACCCGGGACAGCAGTATATCAATGGCTACACCTTC. This chain joins TRBV4-1 and TRBJ1-2; 7 bases line up with TRBD1. CDR3 length equals 16 residues. Germline V lookup: CDR1 MGHRA, CDR2 YSYEKL. Trimming removed 3 bases from V and 6 bases from J; junction bases left unmatched: 13.

V gene TRBV10-1 combines with J gene TRBJ2-3, with unresolved D. Per the germline V gene, CDR1 is WNHNN and CDR2 is SYGVQD (reference sequence). Trimming took 11 bases from V and 6 from J, leaving 9 bases between them. The CDR3 runs to 10 residues. The DNA of the CDR3 is TGCGCCGTCCCGGTGGATACGCAGTATTTT. Translating it yields CAVPVDTQYF.

V gene TRBV5-6 combines with J gene TRBJ1-1; unclear D gene. The CDR3 covers 15 residues. Per germline, CDR1 SGHDT and CDR2 YYEEEE. Trimming pared 5 bases from V and 0 bases from J, leaving 14 bases between. The DNA of the CDR3 is TGTGCCAGCAGTCGGTGGGCGCGGGTGAACACTGAAGCTTTCTTT. Its protein is CASSRWARVNTEAFF.

The CDR3 DNA sequence: TGTGCCAGCAGCGTAACCGATCTCAGGGTTCCGACTGAAGCTTTCTTT. Its translation is CASSVTDLRVPTEAFF. The V call is TRBV9, the J call TRBJ1-1; D might be TRBD1 (5 bases). CDR3 length: 16 amino acids. V lost 1 base to trimming and J lost 5 bases, with 18 bases between them. In germline, CDR1 is SGDLS, CDR2 YYNGEE.

The chain employs TRBV6-5 and TRBJ2-5; 8 nucleotides match TRBD2. The CDR3 has 13 residues. CDR1 MNHEY and CDR2 SVGAGI come from the germline V gene. Germline trimming cut 4 bases from V and 7 bases from J; bases unmatched to any gene: 5. The CDR3 loop reads CASSLGLEGTQYF. The DNA of the CDR3 is TGTGCCAGCAGTTTGGGACTAGAAGGGACCCAGTACTTC.

The chain recombines TRBV7-2 with TRBJ1-2; TRBD1 agrees at 9 bases. The CDR3 sequence is 13 residues long. Germline V gene lookup returns CDR1 SGHTA and CDR2 FQGNSA. After removal of 7 bases from V and 5 bases from J, the junction contained 5 bases not matched to a gene. Written as DNA, the CDR3 is TGTGCCAGCACCGGACAGGGGAGGTATGGCTACACCTTC. Its protein product is CASTGQGRYGYTF.

This rearrangement joins TRBV12-3 or TRBV12-4 to TRBJ1-2, with D unclear. V was pared by 1 base and J by 8 bases, with 11 bases between. This CDR3 has 13 residues. The CDR3 sequence: CASSLGPEAGYTF. The CDR3 DNA sequence: TGTGCCAGCAGTTTAGGACCAGAAGCGGGCTACACCTTC.

The V call is TRBV3-1 (or the pseudogene TRBV3-2), the J call TRBJ2-7; D uncertain. CDR1 LGHDT and CDR2 YNNKEL come from the germline V gene (reference sequence). V dropped 4 bases and J dropped 2 bases, with 6 bases sitting between them. This CDR3 region has 12 residues. CDR3 sequence reads: CASSPGPYEQYF. CDR3 nucleotides: TGTGCCAGCAGCCCTGGCCCCTACGAGCAGTACTTC.

The chain employs TRBV19 and TRBJ2-1, with TRBD2 as a possible D gene (6 bases). CDR3 length: 13 amino acids. Germline CDR1 reads LNHDA; CDR2 reads SQIVND (reference sequence). Trimming removed 4 bases from V and 5 bases from J, with 9 bases in between. This chain's CDR3 is CASSRGLNNEQFF. The CDR3 DNA sequence: TGTGCCAGTAGTAGGGGACTTAACAATGAGCAGTTCTTC.

This chain joins TRBV9 and TRBJ2-3; D may be TRBD2 (6 bases). The germline gives CDR1 SGDLS, CDR2 YYNGEE. CDR3 length equals 12 residues. The ends were cut back, 7 bases at V and 5 bases at J, with 11 bases in the middle. The CDR3 DNA reads as TGTGCCAGCGGGGGAGGTCGAGATACGCAGTATTTT. Residues: CASGGGRDTQYF.

Written as DNA, the CDR3 is TGTGCCAGCAGCTTGGACGGGGGGTTGGCTAATGAAAAACTGTTTTTT. This sequence encodes CASSLDGGLANEKLFF. This rearrangement joins TRBV5-4 to TRBJ1-4; possibly TRBD1 for D (5 bases). The germline V gene has CDR1 SGHNT and CDR2 YYREEE (reference sequence). There are 16 residues in the CDR3. The V and J ends lost 0 bases and 3 bases respectively, with 12 bases between them. Full variable domain (outside the CDR3, taken from reference TRBV5-4 and TRBJ1-4): ETGVTQSPTHLIKTRGQQVTLRCSSQSGHNTVSWYQQALGQGPQFIFQYYREEENGRGNFPPRFSGLQFPNYSSELNVNALELDDSALYLCASSLDGGLANEKLFFGSGTQLSVL.

The chain joins TRBV19 to TRBJ1-5; 9 bases line up with TRBD1. The V gene end was trimmed by 5 bases and the J gene end by 5 bases; junction bases not matched to a gene: 7. CDR1 is LNHDA, CDR2 SQIVND, per germline (reference sequence). CDR3 length: 15 amino acids. The DNA of the CDR3 is TGTGCCAGTAGTTCACAGGGGGCAGATCATCAGCCCCAGCATTTT. This gives the protein CASSSQGADHQPQHF.

This clone was counted a few times. The rearrangement links TRBV5-1 to TRBJ1-1, with D maybe TRBD1 (5 bases). The CDR3 consists of 13 residues. V lost 4 bases and J lost 3, with 10 bases in between. Germline V gene data show CDR1 as SGHRS and CDR2 as YFSETQ. The DNA for the CDR3 is TGCGCCAGCAGCGTGGACATTGACACTGAAGCTTTCTTT. Amino acids: CASSVDIDTEAFF. Full variable domain (missing parts from reference TRBV5-1 and TRBJ1-1): KAGVTQTPRYLIKTRGQQVTLSCSPISGHRSVSWYQQTPGQGLQFLFEYFSETQRNKGNFPGRFSGRQFSNSRSEMNVSTLELGDSALYLCASSVDIDTEAFFGQGTRLTVV.

This chain uses TRBV7-2 with TRBJ1-2; 8 bases map to TRBD1. CDR1 and CDR2 (germline): SGHTA, FQGNSA. The J segment lost 6 bases and the V segment lost 5 bases, leaving 14 bases of the junction unmatched. The CDR3 covers 16 residues. The DNA for the CDR3 is TGTGCCAGCAGCGTAGACGCCGGGACAGGTGAAAATGGCTACACCTTC. It specifies CASSVDAGTGENGYTF.

The count of this clone is one. The chain has TRBV10-1 and TRBJ1-2, with TRBD1 matching over 7 bases. The CDR3 is 13 amino acids. Unmatched junction bases numbered 2, after V lost 5 bases and J lost 2 bases. Germline lookup yields CDR1 WNHNN and CDR2 SYGVQD (reference sequence). CDR3 nucleotide sequence: TGCGCCAGCAGTATGGGACAGAACTATGGCTACACCTTC. It codes for CASSMGQNYGYTF.

The CDR3 protein is CASSPIQGHNTGELFF. For the CDR3, the DNA is TGTGCCAGCTCACCAATCCAGGGGCACAACACCGGGGAGCTGTTTTTT. The chain employs TRBV18 and TRBJ2-2, with D possibly TRBD1 on 6 matching bases. In germline, CDR1 is KGHSH, CDR2 LQKENI. CDR3 length: 16 amino acids. Trimming removed 2 bases from V and 2 bases from J, with 12 bases in between.

This chain connects TRBV10-3 to TRBJ2-1, with D maybe TRBD2 (5 bases). CDR1 is ENHRY and CDR2 is SYGVKD in the germline V gene. The V gene lost 11 bases and the J gene lost 3 bases, with 17 bases spanning the gap. This CDR3 has 14 amino acids. In DNA, the CDR3 is TGTGCCGCTCAGCCCTTCGGGGACTACAATGAGCAGTTCTTC. Protein product: CAAQPFGDYNEQFF.